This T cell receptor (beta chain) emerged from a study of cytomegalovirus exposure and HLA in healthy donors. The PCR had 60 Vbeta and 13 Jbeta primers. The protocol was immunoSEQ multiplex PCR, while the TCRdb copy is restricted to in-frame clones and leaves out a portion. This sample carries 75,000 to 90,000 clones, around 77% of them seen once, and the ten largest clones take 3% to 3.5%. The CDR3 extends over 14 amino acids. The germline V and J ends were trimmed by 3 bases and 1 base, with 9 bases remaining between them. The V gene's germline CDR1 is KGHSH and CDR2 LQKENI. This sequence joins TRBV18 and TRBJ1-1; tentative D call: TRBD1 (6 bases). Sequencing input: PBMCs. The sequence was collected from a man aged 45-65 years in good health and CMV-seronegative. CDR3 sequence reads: CASSPTDRNTEAFF. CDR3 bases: TGTGCCAGCTCACCGACGGACAGGAACACTGAAGCTTTCTTT.